The clone carrying this T cell receptor beta chain was seen only a few times. Its antigen is as yet unknown. CDR1 is SGHRS and CDR2 is YFSETQ in the germline V gene. This CDR3 has 16 residues. Trimming took 4 bases from V and 1 from J, leaving 17 bases between them. TCRbeta library preparation incorporated unique molecular identifiers. Via MiXCR, TCRdb re-called the PCR reads, giving one row per CDR3 protein. The sample has fewer than 550,000 distinct CDR3 sequences, 15% to 20% seen once. The sample originates from a study of T-cell reconstitution after alpha-beta-depleted transplantation in children. General study findings and limits: T-cell numbers and diversity one year post-transplant derived largely from freshly generated T cells.

The specimen was PBMCs, mostly from graft donor cells, collected 360 days after TCRalphabeta/CD19-depleted stem cell transplant. The TCR was taken from a boy in the first two years of life who had a stem cell transplant for Wiskott-Aldrich syndrome, so the T cells may come from the graft donor. The rearrangement links TRBV5-1 to TRBJ2-5, with a possible D match to TRBD2 (5 bases). CDR3 sequence: CASSPRRGKLQETQYF. The CDR3 bases are TGCGCCAGCAGCCCACGACGAGGGAAACTCCAAGAGACCCAGTACTTC. Together with reference TRBV5-1 and TRBJ2-5, the CDR3 gives the full variable domain: KAGVTQTPRYLIKTRGQQVTLSCSPISGHRSVSWYQQTPGQGLQFLFEYFSETQRNKGNFPGRFSGRQFSNSRSEMNVSTLELGDSALYLCASSPRRGKLQETQYFGPGTRLLVL.